Only one count was recorded for the clone carrying this TCR beta chain. Its antigen is not identified. After removal of 3 bases from V and 0 bases from J, the junction contained 12 bases not matched to a gene. There are 18 residues in the CDR3. CDR1 is MDHEN and CDR2 is SYDVKM in the germline V gene. Amplification used 60 Vbeta primers and 13 Jbeta primers. Clones were sequenced by immunoSEQ multiplex PCR, and TCRdb holds only the in-frame ones, with some missing. The profile shows roughly 200,000 clones, around 82% of them singletons. Sampled while nominally healthy, donors likely had unrecorded immune exposures. These data are taken from a study of cytomegalovirus exposure and HLA in healthy donors. Overall study context: A data release that came early held around 85 million unique TCRs from HLA-typed donors.

Study outcomes and limitations: Among the sequence variants, a highly shared cluster was likely an artifact of sequencing. HLA alleles showed associations with around 15,000 TCR beta sequences in a later analysis, at a 0.05 false discovery rate.

This receptor was taken from a man aged 35 to 55 in good health and CMV-seropositive. Source material: PBMCs. V gene TRBV28 combines with J gene TRBJ2-3; the match to TRBD1 covers 7 bases. The chain's CDR3 is CASSLPPGQILSTDTQYF. The CDR3, as DNA: TGTGCCAGCAGTTTGCCACCGGGACAGATTCTAAGCACAGATACGCAGTATTTT.